This TCR beta chain is drawn from a study of blood T cells in healthy people across ages. PCR was performed a second time for roughly 7 to 11 cycles using a sample-barcoded 5' primer and a J-beta primer mix. Each CDR3 protein gets one entry after TCRdb re-called the 5' RACE reads with MiXCR. The sample contains hundreds of thousands of distinct CDR3 sequences, about 21% of which appear only once. The CDR3 consists of 14 residues. Germline loops: CDR1 DFQATT, CDR2 SNEGSKA (reference sequence). Every donor contributed approximately 10 milliliters of peripheral blood by blood draw. This chain connects TRBV20-1 to TRBJ2-5, with 9 bases lining up with TRBD2. Matching the DNA end better, TRBJ2-7 makes the J call doubtful. Sequenced material: blood. The TCR sequence derives from a man between 65 and 85 years old in good health. CDR3 in amino acids: CSARPGTSFGEQYF. Written as DNA, the CDR3 is TGCAGTGCTAGGCCGGGGACTAGCTTCGGCGAGCAGTACTTC.